These T cell receptor beta chains were read from a single sample in a study of spatial heterogeneity in lung cancer. TCRdb called the 5' RACE reads again in MiXCR, with one record for every CDR3 protein. The sample gives some 25,000 distinct CDR3 sequences, about 7% of which show up once; 24% is in the top ten. The sequencing used lung tumor tissue, collected at surgery. These receptor sequences come from a male donor with early-stage non-small cell lung cancer. The CDR3 runs from the conserved cysteine through the conserved F or W. Each record gives: V gene, clone size, J gene, D gene, CDR3 DNA, CDR3 protein. D genes are given only for firm matches. Clone size is given for some rows only: seen once, a few or many times, or a class if the clone is expanded.

v_gene: TRBV11-2
abundance: NA
j_gene: TRBJ2-7
d_gene: NA
CDR3nt: TGTGCCAGCAGCTTAGATAGGCGCCCTTGGGACTTC
CDR3aa: CASSLDRRPWDF

v_gene: TRBV20-1
abundance: few
j_gene: TRBJ1-5
d_gene: NA
CDR3nt: TGCAGTGTATATAGGGGGAACCAGCCCCAGCATTTT
CDR3aa: CSVYRGNQPQHF

v_gene: TRBV20-1
abundance: NA
j_gene: TRBJ2-3
d_gene: TRBD1
CDR3nt: TGCAGTGCTCAACAGGGGTCGGGCACAGATACGCAGTATTTT
CDR3aa: CSAQQGSGTDTQYF

v_gene: TRBV6-2/TRBV6-3
abundance: many
j_gene: TRBJ2-1
d_gene: NA
CDR3nt: TGTGCCAGCAGTTACCCATTTGAGACTCGCGGCTCCTACAATGAGCAGTTCTTC
CDR3aa: CASSYPFETRGSYNEQFF

v_gene: TRBV20-1
abundance: few
j_gene: TRBJ2-7
d_gene: NA
CDR3nt: TGCAGTGCTGGGGAGGACAGCCGGGTCTACTTC
CDR3aa: CSAGEDSRVYF

v_gene: TRBV5-1
abundance: NA
j_gene: TRBJ2-2
d_gene: NA
CDR3nt: TGCGCCAGCAGCTTGCGATCGAACACCGGGGAGCTGTTTTTT
CDR3aa: CASSLRSNTGELFF

v_gene: TRBV7-9
abundance: medium-sized
j_gene: TRBJ2-7
d_gene: NA
CDR3nt: TGTGCCAGCAGCTTAGGCGGGGACTTACACGAGCAGTACTTC
CDR3aa: CASSLGGDLHEQYF

v_gene: TRBV4-2
abundance: many
j_gene: TRBJ2-3
d_gene: NA
CDR3nt: TGTGCCAGCAGCCGTATGGGGGGCACAGATACGCAGTATTTT
CDR3aa: CASSRMGGTDTQYF

v_gene: TRBV20-1
abundance: few
j_gene: TRBJ2-2
d_gene: NA
CDR3nt: TGCAGTGCTGGCCCTTCCGGGGAGCTGTTTTTT
CDR3aa: CSAGPSGELFF

v_gene: TRBV6-2/TRBV6-3
abundance: NA
j_gene: TRBJ1-1
d_gene: NA
CDR3nt: TGTGCCAGCAGTCGGGACACACGAAGGGTGAACACTGAAGCTTTCTTT
CDR3aa: CASSRDTRRVNTEAFF

v_gene: TRBV13
abundance: few
j_gene: TRBJ2-7
d_gene: NA
CDR3nt: TGTGCCAGCAGCTCAGTACAGACAGGATACTACGAGCAGTACTTC
CDR3aa: CASSSVQTGYYEQYF

v_gene: TRBV18
abundance: many
j_gene: TRBJ1-2
d_gene: TRBD1
CDR3nt: TGTGCCAGCTCATTCACGACAGGGGCGACCTATGGCTACACCTTC
CDR3aa: CASSFTTGATYGYTF

v_gene: TRBV7-9
abundance: many
j_gene: TRBJ2-1
d_gene: NA
CDR3nt: TGTGCCAGCAGCTTAGAACGGAGCTCCTACAATGAGCAGTTCTTC
CDR3aa: CASSLERSSYNEQFF

v_gene: TRBV5-1
abundance: many
j_gene: TRBJ1-1
d_gene: TRBD1
CDR3nt: TGCGCCAGCAGGTACGAGACAGGGGCGAACACTGAAGCTTTCTTT
CDR3aa: CASRYETGANTEAFF

v_gene: TRBV20-1
abundance: many
j_gene: TRBJ2-1
d_gene: NA
CDR3nt: TGCAGTGCTATGACCCAGCTGCACAATGAGCAGTTCTTC
CDR3aa: CSAMTQLHNEQFF

v_gene: TRBV5-1
abundance: many
j_gene: TRBJ2-5
d_gene: TRBD1
CDR3nt: TGCGCCAGCAGCTTACTTCCACAGGGGTTCGGTGAGACCCAGTACTTC
CDR3aa: CASSLLPQGFGETQYF

v_gene: TRBV24-1
abundance: few
j_gene: TRBJ2-5
d_gene: NA
CDR3nt: TGTGCCACCAGTGATTTGCACGGAGGGAAAGAGACCCAGTACTTC
CDR3aa: CATSDLHGGKETQYF

v_gene: TRBV5-1
abundance: many
j_gene: TRBJ2-2
d_gene: NA
CDR3nt: TGCGCCAGCAGCTTGAGGGTGACCGGGGAGCTGTTTTTT
CDR3aa: CASSLRVTGELFF

v_gene: TRBV4-3
abundance: many
j_gene: TRBJ2-7
d_gene: TRBD1
CDR3nt: TGCGCCAGCAGCCAAGTGACAGGGGTGGCCTACGAGCAGTACTTC
CDR3aa: CASSQVTGVAYEQYF

v_gene: TRBV9
abundance: many
j_gene: TRBJ2-1
d_gene: NA
CDR3nt: TGTGCCAGCAGCGTAGGGACCAATGATGAGCAGTTCTTC
CDR3aa: CASSVGTNDEQFF

v_gene: TRBV20-1
abundance: NA
j_gene: TRBJ2-3
d_gene: TRBD2
CDR3nt: TGCAGTGCTAGAGATTCAGCGGGGGGGCGTTCAGATACGCAGTATTTT
CDR3aa: CSARDSAGGRSDTQYF